These 14 T cell receptor beta chains came from one sample sequenced in a study of a mutant IDH1 vaccine in newly diagnosed glioma. As for time point: week 11, during vaccination. The investigators gave 300 ug of mutant IDH1 20-mer peptide in each vaccine dose, together with topical imiquimod. The data were produced by immunoSEQ multiplex PCR, yet TCRdb's version contains in-frame clones alone and is incomplete. The sample has 45,000 to 65,000 clones, about 91% seen once; the top ten hold around 2.4%. These receptors' targets are unknown. Material: PBMCs, obtained from a glioma patient whose treatment included an IDH1 peptide vaccine. These receptor sequences come from a man aged 45-65 years with glioma.

The rearrangement links TRBV4-2 to TRBJ1-4, with 7 bases fitting TRBD1. V lost 3 bases to trimming and J lost 10 bases; unmatched junction nucleotides: 8. The V gene's germline CDR1 is LGHNA and CDR2 YNFKEQ. This CDR3 has 14 residues. The CDR3 here is CASSHRGGSGKLFF. DNA for the CDR3: TGTGCCAGCAGCCACCGAGGGGGCTCGGGAAAACTGTTTTTT.

The V and J genes are TRBV4-2 and TRBJ2-3; TRBD2 is a possible D gene (5 bases). CDR3 length: 14 amino acids. Germline V gives CDR1 LGHNA, CDR2 YNFKEQ. V was shortened by 0 bases and J by 2 bases, with 6 bases between the two germline ends. CDR3 bases: TGTGCCAGCAGCCAAGAGAGGGCCACAGATACGCAGTATTTT. It yields the protein CASSQERATDTQYF.

V gene TRBV6-5 combines with J gene TRBJ1-2; D gene uncertain. The V end was cut by 5 bases, the J end by 0 bases, with 10 bases between. Germline V gene lookup returns CDR1 MNHEY and CDR2 SVGAGI. The CDR3 extends over 14 amino acids. CDR3 sequence reads: CASSPAGTNYGYTF. CDR3 in DNA: TGTGCCAGCAGTCCAGCGGGAACTAACTATGGCTACACCTTC.

The rearrangement joins TRBV27 to TRBJ1-2; a weak D match, TRBD1 (5 bases). Germline CDR1 reads MNHEY; CDR2 reads SMNVEV (reference sequence). The CDR3 is made up of 14 amino acids. The V end was cut by 4 bases, the J end by 2 bases, with 11 bases between. CDR3 loop: CASSSPPGNYGYTF. In DNA form, the CDR3 reads TGTGCCAGCAGTTCCCCCCCAGGGAACTATGGCTACACCTTC.

This sequence joins TRBV28 and TRBJ1-1; D is unresolved. The CDR3 contains 13 residues. Germline CDR1 and CDR2: MDHEN and SYDVKM. V shed 6 bases and J shed 1 base, with 9 bases lying between them. In DNA, the CDR3 is TGTGCCAGCAGCCGAACTGGGAACACTGAAGCTTTCTTT. Its translation: CASSRTGNTEAFF.

This chain connects TRBV30 to TRBJ2-5; 9 nucleotides line up with TRBD1. The CDR3 runs to 16 residues. V lost 2 bases, J lost 4 bases, and 11 bases stayed unmatched. In germline, CDR1 is GTSNPN, CDR2 SVGIG (reference sequence). The CDR3, as DNA: TGTGCCTGGAGTCCGATCCCCGGGACAGGGAGAGAGACCCAGTACTTC. Translated: CAWSPIPGTGRETQYF.

This sequence joins TRBV18 and TRBJ2-7; D tentatively reads TRBD1 or TRBD2 (5 bases each). Germline CDR1 and CDR2: KGHSH and LQKENI. Trimming took off 3 bases at V and 3 bases at J, with 15 bases between the two ends. CDR3 length equals 15 residues. The CDR3 spells CASSPGTHEGYEQYF. The CDR3 nucleotides read TGTGCCAGCTCACCCGGGACGCACGAGGGCTACGAGCAGTACTTC. The variable domain in full, with the rest retrieved from reference TRBV18 and TRBJ2-7, is NAGVMQNPRHLVRRRGQEARLRCSPMKGHSHVYWYRQLPEEGLKFMVYLQKENIIDESGMPKERFSAEFPKEGPSILRIQQVVRGDSAAYFCASSPGTHEGYEQYFGPGTRLTVT.

The chain uses TRBV5-1 and TRBJ1-1; maybe TRBD1 (6 bases). Germline-derived CDR1 and CDR2 are SGHRS and YFSETQ. V lost 4 bases and J lost 4, with 23 bases in between. The CDR3 contains 17 residues. The CDR3 DNA sequence: TGCGCCAGCAGCCTTCAGACAGGACAAGCCACCGGCACTGAAGCTTTCTTT. As protein: CASSLQTGQATGTEAFF. Full variable domain (rest looked up from reference TRBV5-1 and TRBJ1-1): KAGVTQTPRYLIKTRGQQVTLSCSPISGHRSVSWYQQTPGQGLQFLFEYFSETQRNKGNFPGRFSGRQFSNSRSEMNVSTLELGDSALYLCASSLQTGQATGTEAFFGQGTRLTVV.

The V and J genes are TRBV27 and TRBJ2-7; D might be TRBD2 (6 bases). In germline, CDR1 is MNHEY, CDR2 SMNVEV (reference sequence). This CDR3 region has 13 residues. Trimming cost V 0 bases and J 5 bases, with 8 bases left between them. The CDR3 coding sequence is TGTGCCAGCAGTTTATCGCGGGGCCACGAGCAGTACTTC. Protein: CASSLSRGHEQYF.

The V call is TRBV6-1, the J call TRBJ2-5, with D uncertain. This CDR3 is 13 amino acids long. Germline assignment: CDR1 MNHNS and CDR2 SASEGT. V was cut by 3 bases and J by 3 bases, with 8 bases left in between. The CDR3 reads CASSEVRKETQYF. The CDR3 bases are TGTGCCAGCAGTGAGGTCCGAAAAGAGACCCAGTACTTC.

V is TRBV29-1 and J is TRBJ2-7; TRBD2 matches at 12 bases. Germline V gene sequence: CDR1 SQVTM, CDR2 ANQGSEA. This CDR3 contains 13 residues. J lost 6 bases, V lost 7 bases, and 7 bases had no gene match. CDR3 sequence (DNA): TGCAGCGCTCTAGCGGGAGGGCCCTTCGAGCAGTACTTC. This codes for CSALAGGPFEQYF.

The chain links TRBV19 to TRBJ2-3; D is perhaps TRBD2 (5 bases). Per the germline V gene, CDR1 is LNHDA and CDR2 is SQIVND (reference sequence). Trimming pared 6 bases from V and 6 bases from J, leaving 16 bases between. The CDR3 length is 14 residues. CDR3 nucleotides: TGTGCCAGTAGACCCAATCGACCGGGGGATACGCAGTATTTT. Protein: CASRPNRPGDTQYF.

CDR3 region: CASSLGPSGGEETQYF. The DNA for the CDR3 is TGTGCCAGCAGCTTAGGTCCCTCGGGGGGGGAGGAGACCCAGTACTTC. J is TRBJ2-5 and V is TRBV7-2, with 8 bases fitting TRBD2. V lost 1 base and J lost 5; bases outside the gene matches: 9. The CDR3 loop spans 16 amino acids. Germline CDR1 reads SGHTA; CDR2 reads FQGNSA. Full variable domain (remainder filled in from reference TRBV7-2 and TRBJ2-5): GAGVSQSPSNKVTEKGKDVELRCDPISGHTALYWYRQSLGQGLEFLIYFQGNSAPDKSGLPSDRFSAERTGGSVSTLTIQRTQQEDSAVYLCASSLGPSGGEETQYFGPGTRLLVL.

The rearrangement uses TRBV27 and TRBJ1-2; TRBD1 agrees at 9 bases. Germline V CDR1 and CDR2: MNHEY, SMNVEV (reference sequence). The CDR3 totals 16 residues. The V and J ends lost 5 bases and 7 bases, in that order; junction bases with no gene match: 14. CDR3 nucleotides: TGTGCCAGCAGTGGGATGGGACAGGGTAAGCTCGGTGGCTACACCTTC. It translates to CASSGMGQGKLGGYTF.